This TCR beta chain derives from a study of T cell responses to AZD1222 COVID-19 vaccine. General observations from the study: Reports indicate that nearly half of spike-specific TCRs are directed at unmutated variant regions. At 160-218 and 743-854, vaccine-associated CD4 TCRs were dominant, and they spanned spike. Only after the peak T cell response were repertoires sampled. Donors were largely white British and mainly female; clonal diversity was possibly underestimated.

V was pared by 5 bases and J by 0 bases, with 16 bases between. The germline CDR1 and CDR2 sequences are SGHVS and FQNEAQ. CDR3 length: 16 amino acids. Generated by immunoSEQ multiplex PCR, the TCRdb table keeps only in-frame clones and is missing some. This sample has fewer than 200,000 clones, with roughly nine tenths found just once. In the case of this clone: The antigen is unknown.

The rearrangement uses TRBV7-8 and TRBJ2-5, with TRBD1 as a possible D gene (6 bases). This clonotype was obtained from an adult in good health. The sequences come from peripheral blood, collected on day 0 of AZD1222 vaccination. The CDR3: CASSPDRFSYQETQYF. The CDR3 region has the DNA TGTGCCAGCAGCCCAGACAGGTTTTCGTACCAAGAGACCCAGTACTTC.